A single sample is the source of the 30 T cell receptor beta chains below, sequenced in a study of spatial heterogeneity in lung cancer. Using its own MiXCR run on the 5' RACE reads, TCRdb lists one record per CDR3 protein. The repertoire holds more than 45,000 distinct CDR3 sequences, roughly 5.7% seen once, with around 10% in the top ten. Time point given: sample taken at primary tumor resection. In each case, whole RNA from tumor, nontumor lung or frozen PBMC was sequenced unsorted. The sequencing used PBMCs, collected at surgery. Receptor source: a male donor with early-stage non-small cell lung cancer.

This clonotype came up many times. This chain joins TRBV6-1 and TRBJ1-5; D is possibly TRBD1 (5 bases). The length of the CDR3 is 13 residues. The germline gives CDR1 MNHNS, CDR2 SASEGT. V gave up 6 bases and J gave up 7 bases, with 13 bases separating them. CDR3 residues: CASSRELGQPQHF. DNA for the CDR3: TGTGCCAGCAGCAGGGAGCTGGGGCAGCCCCAGCATTTT.

This clonotype was seen ten or more times. This chain links TRBV5-1 with TRBJ2-1; 7 nucleotides match TRBD1. This CDR3 comprises 12 residues. Trimming took 4 bases from V and 10 from J; bases not matched to a gene: 5. Germline-derived CDR1 and CDR2 are SGHRS and YFSETQ. CDR3 amino acids: CASSRDSLEQFF. The CDR3 DNA reads as TGCGCCAGCAGCCGGGACAGCCTGGAGCAGTTCTTC.

This clonotype was seen many times. This chain links TRBV5-1 with TRBJ2-1; TRBD2 might be the D (6 bases). In germline, CDR1 is SGHRS, CDR2 YFSETQ. This CDR3 is built from 14 residues. The ends were cut back, 0 bases at V and 5 bases at J, with 9 bases in the middle. CDR3 bases: TGCGCCAGCAGCTTGGTTAGCGGCAACAATGAGCAGTTCTTC. Translating it yields CASSLVSGNNEQFF.

In this sample, this clonotype turned up many times. The CDR3 spells CASSFRGERNNEQFF. The CDR3 nucleotides read TGTGCCAGCAGCTTCAGGGGTGAGAGAAACAATGAGCAGTTCTTC. The V call is TRBV7-9, the J call TRBJ2-1; D is possibly TRBD1 (6 bases). Germline loops: CDR1 SEHNR, CDR2 FQNEAQ (reference sequence). V was trimmed by 3 bases and J by 5 bases, leaving 14 bases between them. The CDR3 is 15 amino acids.

This clonotype was detected ten times or more. The CDR3 nucleotides read TGTGCCAGCTCACCACCGACTAGCGGGAAGGACATTCAGTACTTC. Protein product: CASSPPTSGKDIQYF. This chain joins TRBV18 and TRBJ2-4; 11 bases map to TRBD2. This CDR3 comprises 15 residues. The V gene's germline CDR1 is KGHSH and CDR2 LQKENI. V lost 0 bases to trimming and J lost 8 bases; unmatched junction nucleotides: 3.

In its sample, this clonotype was seen many times. V is TRBV20-1 and J is TRBJ2-3, with a possible D match to TRBD2 (7 bases). This CDR3 has 14 amino acids. V lost 4 bases to trimming and J lost 1 base, with 12 bases between them. The germline V gene encodes CDR1 DFQATT and CDR2 SNEGSKA (reference sequence). The CDR3 loop reads CSANGGGRTDTQYF. CDR3 bases: TGCAGTGCTAACGGCGGGGGCCGCACAGATACGCAGTATTTT.

This clonotype was found many times. CDR3 coding DNA: TGCGCCAGCAGTCGAGGCGAGAGCTCCTACGAGCAGTACTTC. Translating it yields CASSRGESSYEQYF. This rearrangement joins TRBV5-1 to TRBJ2-7, with D unresolved. Germline assignment: CDR1 SGHRS and CDR2 YFSETQ. This CDR3 comprises 14 residues. Deletions cut 5 bases from V and 0 bases from J, with 12 bases between. Full variable domain (rest looked up from reference TRBV5-1 and TRBJ2-7): KAGVTQTPRYLIKTRGQQVTLSCSPISGHRSVSWYQQTPGQGLQFLFEYFSETQRNKGNFPGRFSGRQFSNSRSEMNVSTLELGDSALYLCASSRGESSYEQYFGPGTRLTVT.

This clonotype has at least ten counts. J is TRBJ2-7 and V is TRBV4-2; 8 bases are shared with TRBD1. Germline loops: CDR1 LGHNA, CDR2 YNFKEQ. This CDR3 is 15 amino acids long. After removal of 4 bases from V and 4 bases from J, the junction contained 9 bases not matched to a gene. The CDR3 loop reads CASSLYPGGEYEQYF. CDR3 nucleotides: TGTGCCAGCAGCCTCTACCCAGGGGGCGAATACGAGCAGTACTTC.

The table lists this clonotype with many counts. The rearrangement links TRBV20-1 to TRBJ2-7; D uncertain. CDR1 is DFQATT, CDR2 SNEGSKA, per germline (reference sequence). This CDR3 is 13 amino acids long. Trimming pared 6 bases from V and 3 bases from J, leaving 15 bases between. The CDR3, as DNA: TGCAGTGCCCTGCGCGACGGAAGCTACGAGCAGTACTTC. Translating gives CSALRDGSYEQYF.

This clonotype has ten or more counts. This rearrangement joins TRBV29-1 to TRBJ2-5; D possibly corresponds to TRBD1 (5 bases). Germline V lookup: CDR1 SQVTM, CDR2 ANQGSEA. V lost 4 bases and J 5 bases, leaving 14 bases between the germline ends. This CDR3 contains 13 residues. This CDR3 reads CSVVAGFGETQYF. The DNA for the CDR3 is TGCAGCGTTGTGGCAGGGTTTGGGGAGACCCAGTACTTC.

This clonotype was recorded at least ten times. The gene calls are TRBV3-1 and TRBJ1-2; 7 positions agree with TRBD1. Germline CDR1 reads LGHDT; CDR2 reads YNNKEL (reference sequence). CDR3 length equals 14 residues. V trimming: 1 base; J trimming: 4 bases; junction bases outside the gene matches: 3. The CDR3 here is CASSQGGGAYGYTF. In nucleotides, the CDR3 is TGTGCCAGCAGCCAAGGAGGGGGCGCCTATGGCTACACCTTC.

There are many counts of this clonotype. The chain employs TRBV5-1 and TRBJ2-3; a weak D match, TRBD2 (6 bases). The V end lost 1 base, the J end lost 0 bases, and 12 bases lay between the germline ends. The CDR3 has 16 residues. Germline V gene lookup returns CDR1 SGHRS and CDR2 YFSETQ. The CDR3 loop reads CASSLYGRRSTDTQYF. In DNA, the CDR3 is TGCGCCAGCAGCTTGTATGGGAGGCGGAGCACAGATACGCAGTATTTT. The whole variable domain, filled in from reference TRBV5-1 and TRBJ2-3, reads KAGVTQTPRYLIKTRGQQVTLSCSPISGHRSVSWYQQTPGQGLQFLFEYFSETQRNKGNFPGRFSGRQFSNSRSEMNVSTLELGDSALYLCASSLYGRRSTDTQYFGPGTRLTVL.

This clonotype appeared many times. The rearrangement links TRBV2 to TRBJ2-5; D call uncertain. The CDR3 consists of 14 residues. Trimming left V 6 bases short and J 1 base short, with 12 bases between. The V gene's germline CDR1 is SNHLY and CDR2 FYNNEI. The CDR3 region has the DNA TGTGCCAGCAGGGAGAGGCAGATCCAAGAGACCCAGTACTTC. Protein: CASRERQIQETQYF. The full variable domain, its missing parts supplied by reference TRBV2 and TRBJ2-5, is EPEVTQTPSHQVTQMGQEVILRCVPISNHLYFYWYRQILGQKVEFLVSFYNNEISEKSEIFDDQFSVERPDGSNFTLKIRSTKLEDSAMYFCASRERQIQETQYFGPGTRLLVL.

This clonotype came up many times. The rearrangement links TRBV5-1 to TRBJ1-6; perhaps TRBD1 as D (6 bases). Germline CDR1 and CDR2: SGHRS and YFSETQ. Trimming took 4 bases from V and 0 from J, leaving 17 bases between them. The CDR3 has 18 amino acids. The CDR3 loop is CASSLGGQTISYNSPLHF. CDR3 bases: TGCGCCAGCAGCCTCGGAGGACAGACGATCTCCTATAATTCACCCCTCCACTTT.

This clonotype was found many times. This rearrangement joins TRBV12-3 or TRBV12-4 to TRBJ2-1, with TRBD2 matching over 9 bases. V lost 6 bases to trimming and J lost 6 bases; unmatched junction nucleotides: 9. This CDR3 is built from 15 residues. CDR3 DNA: TGTGCCAGCAGCCCCCTAGCGGGATTTAGCAATGAGCAGTTCTTC. As protein: CASSPLAGFSNEQFF.

The sample holds many counts of this clonotype. V usage is TRBV20-1 and J usage is TRBJ2-1; TRBD2 matches 9 bases. Germline lookup yields CDR1 DFQATT and CDR2 SNEGSKA (reference sequence). V was clipped by 7 bases and J by 8 bases; unmatched bases: 9. The CDR3 is 13 residues long. The CDR3: CSVLASGKDEQFF. CDR3 sequence (DNA): TGCAGTGTACTGGCTAGCGGGAAGGATGAGCAGTTCTTC.

There are many counts of this clonotype. The J gene is TRBJ2-7, the V gene TRBV9; possible D gene TRBD1, 6 bases. Trimming left V 4 bases short and J 7 bases short, with 12 bases between. CDR1 is SGDLS, CDR2 YYNGEE, per germline. CDR3 size: 12 residues. The DNA for the CDR3 is TGTGCCAGCAGCTCACAGGGAGAGGAGCAGTACTTC. Translated: CASSSQGEEQYF.

This clonotype was counted at least ten times. The chain is built from TRBV20-1 and TRBJ1-5, with a possible D match to TRBD1 (6 bases). The germline V and J ends were trimmed by 2 bases and 5 bases, with 7 bases remaining between them. Germline CDR1 reads DFQATT; CDR2 reads SNEGSKA (reference sequence). The CDR3 has 12 residues. Written as DNA, the CDR3 is TGCAGTGCTAGACAGGGGCATCAGCCCCAGCATTTT. Protein sequence: CSARQGHQPQHF.

This clonotype is medium-sized (0.01 to 0.1%) by share. This chain joins TRBV6-5 and TRBJ1-1, with TRBD1 identical over 7 bases. The CDR3 covers 14 residues. Germline CDR1 is MNHEY and CDR2 is SVGAGI. Losses at the gene ends were 0 bases for V and 7 bases for J; bases not matched to a gene: 5. The CDR3 DNA reads as TGTGCCAGCAGTTACTCGGCGGGACAGTTTGAAGCTTTCTTT. Its translation is CASSYSAGQFEAFF.

This clonotype has ten or more counts. The CDR3: CSVDGQGGYGYTF. The CDR3 coding sequence is TGCAGCGTCGATGGACAGGGGGGCTATGGCTACACCTTC. This rearrangement joins TRBV29-1 to TRBJ1-2; 10 nucleotides agree with TRBD1. The V and J ends lost 6 bases and 4 bases, in that order; junction bases with no gene match: 5. Germline assignment: CDR1 SQVTM and CDR2 ANQGSEA. There are 13 residues in the CDR3. The entire variable domain, with the rest obtained from reference TRBV29-1 and TRBJ1-2, is as follows: SAVISQKPSRDICQRGTSLTIQCQVDSQVTMMFWYRQQPGQSLTLIATANQGSEATYESGFVIDKFPISRPNLTFSTLTVSNMSPEDSSIYLCSVDGQGGYGYTFGSGTRLTVV.

This clonotype came up many times. The rearrangement joins TRBV5-1 to TRBJ2-1; 11 bases agree with TRBD2. The V gene's germline CDR1 is SGHRS and CDR2 YFSETQ. Trimming took 0 bases from V and 8 from J; bases not matched to a gene: 4. The CDR3 length is 15 residues. The CDR3 region has the DNA TGCGCCAGCAGCTTGGAACTAGCGGGAGTACATGAGCAGTTCTTC. Protein: CASSLELAGVHEQFF. Based on the CDR3 plus reference TRBV5-1 and TRBJ2-1, the full variable domain is KAGVTQTPRYLIKTRGQQVTLSCSPISGHRSVSWYQQTPGQGLQFLFEYFSETQRNKGNFPGRFSGRQFSNSRSEMNVSTLELGDSALYLCASSLELAGVHEQFFGPGTRLTVL.

This clonotype has ten or more counts. The chain employs TRBV27 and TRBJ2-7, with a possible D match to TRBD2 (6 bases). CDR1 and CDR2 from the germline V gene are MNHEY and SMNVEV (reference sequence). The CDR3 length is 13 residues. V was cut by 7 bases and J by 1 base, with 11 bases left in between. This CDR3 reads CASMGGNSYEQYF. CDR3 bases: TGTGCCAGCATGGGCGGGAATTCCTACGAGCAGTACTTC.

This clonotype was counted many times. The V call is TRBV10-3, the J call TRBJ2-3; maybe TRBD1 (6 bases). The germline V and J ends were trimmed by 2 bases and 4 bases, with 13 bases remaining between them. Germline V lookup: CDR1 ENHRY, CDR2 SYGVKD. The CDR3 is 15 residues long. The CDR3 sequence is CAISEPQQGADTQYF. CDR3 nucleotides: TGTGCCATCAGTGAGCCCCAACAGGGCGCAGATACGCAGTATTTT.

The rearrangement joins TRBV25-1 to TRBJ2-1, with no clear D. The V end lost 4 bases, the J end lost 0 bases, and 13 bases lay between the germline ends. Germline V gene data show CDR1 as MGHDK and CDR2 as SYGVNS. This CDR3 contains 16 residues. Here the CDR3 DNA reads TGTGCCAGCAGTGCTCCATTGCGGAGCTCCTACAATGAGCAGTTCTTC. Encoded protein: CASSAPLRSSYNEQFF.

This clonotype was counted ten times or more. The chain employs TRBV5-6 and TRBJ2-1, with TRBD1 matching 7 bases. The CDR3 contains 16 residues. Trimming cost V 3 bases and J 3 bases; bases outside gene matches: 9. Looked up from germline, CDR1 is SGHDT and CDR2 is YYEEEE. The chain's CDR3 is CASSYTGANVYNEQFF. The CDR3 DNA follows: TGTGCCAGCAGCTACACAGGGGCTAACGTCTACAATGAGCAGTTCTTC.

This clonotype came up many times. V gene TRBV5-1 combines with J gene TRBJ2-7; 14 bases fit TRBD2. V gave up 0 bases and J gave up 7 bases; unmatched junction bases: 0. Per the germline V gene, CDR1 is SGHRS and CDR2 is YFSETQ. The CDR3 extends over 14 amino acids. CDR3 nucleotide sequence: TGCGCCAGCAGCTTGGGACTAGCGGGAGGGGAGCAGTACTTC. Translating it yields CASSLGLAGGEQYF.

Many counts were recorded for this clonotype. This chain joins TRBV29-1 and TRBJ2-7; D ambiguous. V was trimmed by 7 bases and J by 5 bases, leaving 12 bases between them. From germline, CDR1 is SQVTM and CDR2 ANQGSEA. This CDR3 is built from 11 residues. In DNA, the CDR3 is TGCAGCGCCCAGGACCTCGACGAGCAGTACTTC. Its protein is CSAQDLDEQYF.

The V gene is TRBV20-1, the J gene TRBJ2-3, with unresolved D. This CDR3 is built from 11 residues. The germline V and J ends were trimmed by 6 bases and 6 bases, with 10 bases remaining between them. The germline V gene encodes CDR1 DFQATT and CDR2 SNEGSKA (reference sequence). The CDR3 DNA reads as TGCAGTGCCAATCTAAAGGATACGCAGTATTTT. This gives the protein CSANLKDTQYF.

This clonotype has just a few counts. The V and J genes are TRBV18 and TRBJ2-1, with D tentatively TRBD2 (6 bases). V was cut by 2 bases and J by 9 bases, with 8 bases left in between. Germline V gives CDR1 KGHSH, CDR2 LQKENI. The CDR3 contains 12 residues. CDR3 nucleotide sequence: TGTGCCAGCTCACCATGGAGGGGTGAGCAGTTCTTC. The encoded protein is CASSPWRGEQFF.

This sequence joins TRBV15 and TRBJ2-1; D unclear. Germline values: CDR1 LNHNV, CDR2 YYDKDF (reference sequence). Trimming took off 7 bases at V and 15 bases at J, with 7 bases between the two ends. The CDR3 covers 8 residues. The CDR3, as DNA: TGTGCCACCATCCCCCCGTTCTTC. Translating gives CATIPPFF. Together with reference TRBV15 and TRBJ2-1, the CDR3 gives the full variable domain: DAMVIQNPRYQVTQFGKPVTLSCSQTLNHNVMYWYQQKSSQAPKLLFHYYDKDFNNEADTPDNFQSRRPNTSFCFLDIRSPGLGDTAMYLCATIPPFFGPGTRLTVL.